Reported below is one TCR beta chain. Its antigen is unknown. Autoimmune disease history or systemic immunosuppression led to patients being barred. Using immunoSEQ multiplex PCR, the repertoire was profiled, and TCRdb retains in-frame clones only, with some absent. Of 60,000 to 80,000 clones listed, around 80% are singletons. The V and J ends lost 8 bases and 3 bases, in that order; junction bases with no gene match: 7. This CDR3 contains 14 residues. CDR1 and CDR2 from the germline V gene are ENHRY and SYGVKD. The entry originates in a study of OX40 agonist ivuxolimab in advanced cancers. For the study at large: Melanoma, hepatocellular carcinoma, head and neck or renal cell cancer occurred in dose-escalation patients. Partial responses were observed in three patients, of whom one had hepatocellular carcinoma and two had cutaneous melanoma.

General observations from the study: Still undetermined is the antigen specificity of the expanded peripheral T cells.

The origin of this receptor is an adult with an advanced solid tumor such as melanoma, head and neck, liver or kidney cancer. This chain links TRBV10-3 with TRBJ1-1; 9 bases are shared with TRBD1. This material consisted of CD4+ or CD8+ T cells sorted from blood, taken in a trial of the OX40 agonist ivuxolimab. CDR3 bases: TGTGCCATCGCTCGTCGGACAGGGGACACTGAAGCTTTCTTT. It specifies CAIARRTGDTEAFF.